This entry lists 2 T cell receptor beta chains sequenced from one sample in a study of blood T cell repertoires in COVID-19. TCRdb's table, derived via immunoSEQ multiplex PCR, lists solely in-frame clones and lacks some. The sample lists 95,000 to 150,000 clones, 70% to 80% seen once, with 7.9% in the top ten. Sequenced: peripheral blood. These TCRs come from a human donor in a cohort sampled during active COVID-19.

The chain uses TRBV7-9 and TRBJ2-5, with D unresolved. The V and J ends lost 5 bases and 7 bases respectively, with 14 bases between them. Germline CDR1 reads SEHNR; CDR2 reads FQNEAQ (reference sequence). The CDR3 extends over 13 amino acids. The CDR3 here is CASSPPRVGTQYF. CDR3 sequence (DNA): TGTGCCAGCAGCCCCCCTCGGGTTGGGACCCAGTACTTC.

The gene calls are TRBV2 and TRBJ2-7; maybe TRBD2 (5 bases). The V end was cut by 4 bases, the J end by 0 bases, with 7 bases between. Germline assignment: CDR1 SNHLY and CDR2 FYNNEI. The CDR3 is 13 residues long. The CDR3 DNA reads TGTGCCAGCAGTGGAGGGATCTCCTACGAGCAGTACTTC. Translating it yields CASSGGISYEQYF.